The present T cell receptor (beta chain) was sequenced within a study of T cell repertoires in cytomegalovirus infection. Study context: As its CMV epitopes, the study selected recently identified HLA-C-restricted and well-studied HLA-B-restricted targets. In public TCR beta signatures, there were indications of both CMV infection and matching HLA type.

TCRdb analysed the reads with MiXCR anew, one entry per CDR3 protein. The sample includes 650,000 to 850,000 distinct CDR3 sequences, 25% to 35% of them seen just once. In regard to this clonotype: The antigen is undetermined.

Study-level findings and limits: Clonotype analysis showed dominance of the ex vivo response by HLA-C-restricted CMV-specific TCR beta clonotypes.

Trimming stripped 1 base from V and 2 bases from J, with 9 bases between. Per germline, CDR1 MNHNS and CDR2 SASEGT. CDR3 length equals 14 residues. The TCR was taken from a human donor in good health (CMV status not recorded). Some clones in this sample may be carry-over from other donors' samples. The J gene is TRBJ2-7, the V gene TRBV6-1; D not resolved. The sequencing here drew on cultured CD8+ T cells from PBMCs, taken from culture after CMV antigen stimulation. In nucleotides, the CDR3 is TGTGCCAGCAGTGAAGTCCTGGTTACCTACGAGCAGTACTTC. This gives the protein CASSEVLVTYEQYF.